These 17 T cell receptor beta chains originate from one sample sequenced in a study of T cells in localized non-small cell lung cancer. Assay: immunoSEQ multiplex PCR; the TCRdb copy retains only in-frame clones and omits some. Here the sample spans 1,000 or so clones, 23% being singletons. Here the sequenced sample was lung tumor tissue, taken before any cancer treatment. These receptors originate from a male donor at least 60 years old with stage II lung adenocarcinoma.

A few counts support this clone. The chain uses TRBV11-3 and TRBJ2-7, with 8 bases lining up with TRBD1. The germline gives CDR1 SGHNT, CDR2 YENEEA. The CDR3 is 15 residues long. V was pared by 5 bases and J by 2 bases, with 8 bases of the junction left unmatched. CDR3 region: CASSADRVRPYEQYF. CDR3 nucleotide sequence: TGTGCCAGCAGCGCGGACAGGGTACGGCCCTACGAGCAGTACTTC.

In its sample, this clone was seen a few times. The chain has TRBV9 and TRBJ1-5; TRBD1 matches 7 bases. The ends lost 5 bases at V and 7 bases at J; junction bases unmatched: 9. This CDR3 is built from 14 residues. Germline CDR1 reads SGDLS; CDR2 reads YYNGEE. The CDR3: CASSVEGGLQPQHF. As DNA, the CDR3 is TGTGCCAGCAGTGTGGAAGGGGGCTTACAGCCCCAGCATTTT.

The rearrangement joins TRBV25-1 to TRBJ2-7, with D possibly being TRBD1 or TRBD2 (5 bases each). V gave up 6 bases and J gave up 3 bases, with 9 bases separating them. This CDR3 spans 12 amino acids. Germline CDR1 and CDR2: MGHDK and SYGVNS. In nucleotides, the CDR3 is TGTGCCAGCAGAACGGGACGCTACGAGCAGTACTTC. Its translation is CASRTGRYEQYF.

This clone is medium-sized (0.01 to 0.1%) by share. The chain uses TRBV6-1 and TRBJ2-3, with D perhaps matching TRBD2 (5 bases). This CDR3 contains 15 residues. V was pared by 1 base and J by 5 bases, with 13 bases between. Germline CDR1 is MNHNS and CDR2 is SASEGT. CDR3 in amino acids: CASSEGTGDQDTQYF. The CDR3 DNA reads TGTGCCAGCAGTGAAGGGACCGGGGATCAAGATACGCAGTATTTT.

V and J are TRBV11-3 and TRBJ2-6; 11 nucleotides line up with TRBD1. Trimming cost V 5 bases and J 3 bases; bases outside gene matches: 9. CDR1 and CDR2 (germline): SGHNT, YENEEA. There are 18 residues in the CDR3. The CDR3 loop is CASSPSGQGAFGANVLTF. The DNA of the CDR3 is TGTGCCAGCAGCCCGAGCGGACAGGGGGCTTTTGGGGCCAACGTCCTGACTTTC.

V and J are TRBV9 and TRBJ1-2, with a tentative D call TRBD1 (5 bases). Germline V gene lookup returns CDR1 SGDLS and CDR2 YYNGEE. Trimming removed 0 bases from V and 7 bases from J, with 13 bases in between. This CDR3 has 14 amino acids. CDR3 sequence: CASSVGGGQAGYTF. The CDR3 region has the DNA TGTGCCAGCAGCGTAGGGGGCGGGCAGGCTGGCTACACCTTC. Drawing the rest from reference TRBV9 and TRBJ1-2, the complete variable domain is DSGVTQTPKHLITATGQRVTLRCSPRSGDLSVYWYQQSLDQGLQFLIQYYNGEERAKGNILERFSAQQFPDLHSELNLSSLELGDSALYFCASSVGGGQAGYTFGSGTRLTVV.

The J gene is TRBJ1-2, the V gene TRBV30, with a weak D call TRBD1 (5 bases). The germline V gene has CDR1 GTSNPN and CDR2 SVGIG (reference sequence). The CDR3 consists of 12 residues. V was pared by 0 bases and J by 8 bases, with 10 bases between. CDR3 DNA sequence: TGTGCCTGGAGTGTGGGAAGACAGGGCTACACCTTC. Protein: CAWSVGRQGYTF.

By share, this clone counts as medium-sized. The CDR3 coding sequence is TGTGCCAGCAGCGAAACCCTACAGGTTTTCAGCACAGATACGCAGTATTTT. This codes for CASSETLQVFSTDTQYF. The chain joins TRBV11-3 to TRBJ2-3, with D maybe TRBD1 (5 bases). Germline lookup yields CDR1 SGHNT and CDR2 YENEEA. This CDR3 has 17 amino acids. Trimming shortened V by 5 bases and J by 0 bases, and 18 bases separated the two germline ends. Complete variable domain (other parts from reference TRBV11-3 and TRBJ2-3): EAGVVQSPRYKIIEKKQPVAFWCNPISGHNTLYWYLQNLGQGPELLIRYENEEAVDDSQLPKDRFSAERLKGVDSTLKIQPAELGDSAVYLCASSETLQVFSTDTQYFGPGTRLTVL.

This clone ranks as medium-sized. V usage is TRBV11-3 and J usage is TRBJ2-5; 8 positions match TRBD1. The CDR3 covers 15 residues. Unmatched junction bases numbered 6, after V lost 5 bases and J lost 1 base. From germline, CDR1 is SGHNT and CDR2 YENEEA. This chain's CDR3 is CASSNRDRPQETQYF. The CDR3 DNA reads TGTGCCAGCAGCAACCGGGACAGGCCCCAAGAGACCCAGTACTTC.

The chain recombines TRBV25-1 with TRBJ2-1; possible D gene TRBD2, 5 bases. V shed 2 bases and J shed 9 bases, with 11 bases lying between them. This CDR3 comprises 13 residues. Looked up from germline, CDR1 is MGHDK and CDR2 is SYGVNS. The CDR3 loop reads CASSERTAIEQFF. Here the CDR3 DNA reads TGTGCCAGCAGTGAAAGGACTGCTATTGAGCAGTTCTTC. The variable domain in full, with the rest retrieved from reference TRBV25-1 and TRBJ2-1, is EADIYQTPRYLVIGTGKKITLECSQTMGHDKMYWYQQDPGMELHLIHYSYGVNSTEKGDLSSESTVSRIRTEHFPLTLESARPSHTSQYLCASSERTAIEQFFGPGTRLTVL.

The rearrangement uses TRBV28 and TRBJ2-7, with D perhaps matching TRBD1 (6 bases). Per the germline V gene, CDR1 is MDHEN and CDR2 is SYDVKM. The CDR3 sequence is 13 residues long. Trimming took off 6 bases at V and 2 bases at J, with 11 bases between the two ends. Here the CDR3 reads CASSPGATYEQYF. In DNA, the CDR3 is TGTGCCAGCAGCCCAGGGGCGACCTACGAGCAGTACTTC.

There are a few counts of this clone. The V gene is TRBV11-3, the J gene TRBJ1-2, with D perhaps matching TRBD1 (5 bases). This CDR3 is built from 14 residues. The germline gives CDR1 SGHNT, CDR2 YENEEA. Trimming removed 1 base from V and 3 bases from J, with 9 bases in between. The CDR3 region is CASSLGQNHYGYTF. The CDR3 DNA follows: TGTGCCAGCAGCTTAGGACAGAATCACTATGGCTACACCTTC.

This clone was seen a few times. The chain recombines TRBV11-3 with TRBJ1-6; TRBD1 is a possible D gene (5 bases). CDR1 and CDR2 (germline): SGHNT, YENEEA. This CDR3 has 15 residues. V lost 3 bases and J 10 bases, leaving 16 bases between the germline ends. For the CDR3, the DNA is TGTGCCAGCAGCTTCAACTCAGGGAATAGCTCACCCCTCCACTTT. Protein product: CASSFNSGNSSPLHF.

V usage is TRBV23-1 and J usage is TRBJ1-5; 9 bases are shared with TRBD1. TRBV23-1 is an ORF; its function is uncertain. V shed 4 bases and J 2 bases; nucleotides not matched to a gene: 9. This CDR3 region has 17 residues. CDR3 sequence (DNA): TGCGCCAGCAGTCCAGGACAGGGGAAGTTTGGCAATCAGCCCCAGCATTTT. Its translation: CASSPGQGKFGNQPQHF.

CDR3 sequence reads: CASRGTGNHYGYTF. The CDR3 DNA reads TGTGCCAGCAGGGGAACAGGGAACCACTATGGCTACACCTTC. The V call is TRBV25-1, the J call TRBJ1-2, with a tentative D call TRBD1 (6 bases). The CDR3 sequence is 14 residues long. Germline CDR1 MGHDK, CDR2 SYGVNS. Deletions cut 6 bases from V and 3 bases from J, with 14 bases between.

There are a few counts of this clone. V usage is TRBV4-1 and J usage is TRBJ2-5; 9 bases line up with TRBD2. This CDR3 is 17 amino acids long. Looked up from germline, CDR1 is MGHRA and CDR2 is YSYEKL. The V segment lost 1 base and the J segment 1 base; nucleotides outside the gene matches: 7. The chain's CDR3 is CASSQAWASGVQETQYF. The CDR3 bases are TGCGCCAGCAGCCAAGCGTGGGCTAGCGGGGTCCAAGAGACCCAGTACTTC.

The rearrangement uses TRBV6-8 and TRBJ1-1; 8 nucleotides match TRBD1. Germline CDR1 and CDR2: MNHGY and SAAAGT. The CDR3 has 15 amino acids. Trimming took 4 bases from V and 3 from J; bases not matched to a gene: 7. The CDR3 is CASSSLDRGHTEAFF. The CDR3 DNA reads TGTGCCAGCAGTTCGCTCGACAGGGGCCACACTGAAGCTTTCTTT.